A selection of T cell receptor beta chains follows, all from one sample in a study of blood T cell repertoires in COVID-19. Assay: immunoSEQ multiplex PCR; the TCRdb copy retains only in-frame clones and omits some. In the table there are more than 95,000 clones, approximately 80% of which are singletons. The specimen was peripheral blood. All receptors derive from a man aged 65-85 years with active or convalescent COVID-19. Both conserved end residues are part of each CDR3. D genes are given only for firm matches. Clone size, where shown, is once, few, many, or a class for clones that have expanded.

v_gene	j_gene	abundance	d_gene	CDR3aa	CDR3nt
TRBV18	TRBJ1-1	.	TRBD1	CASSSGQGLKGEAFF	TGTGCCAGCTCATCGGGACAGGGGTTAAAGGGTGAAGCTTTCTTT
TRBV6-5	TRBJ2-7	.	TRBD1	CASSYQGQGSNEQYF	TGTGCCAGCAGTTACCAGGGACAGGGTAGCAACGAGCAGTACTTC
TRBV19	TRBJ2-3	.	TRBD1	CASTLQGANTDTQYF	TGTGCCAGTACCCTACAGGGGGCGAACACAGATACGCAGTATTTT
TRBV2	TRBJ1-2	.	.	CASKDRNYGYTF	TGTGCCAGCAAAGACAGAAACTATGGCTACACCTTC
TRBV9	TRBJ2-5	.	.	CASSVGTAIKETQYF	TGTGCCAGCAGCGTCGGGACTGCTATCAAAGAGACCCAGTACTTC
TRBV5-1	TRBJ2-1	once	TRBD2	CASSQGTSGSRYNEQFF	TGCGCCAGCAGCCAAGGGACTAGCGGGAGTAGGTACAATGAGCAGTTCTTC
TRBV4-1	TRBJ2-7	.	.	CASSQEWQAYEQYF	TGCGCCAGCAGCCAAGAGTGGCAGGCCTACGAGCAGTACTTC
TRBV10-3	TRBJ2-1	few	TRBD1	CAISGGQGWINEQFF	TGTGCCATCAGTGGGGGACAGGGATGGATCAATGAGCAGTTCTTC
TRBV18	TRBJ1-5	.	.	CASSPGGLGDQPQHF	TGTGCCAGCTCACCAGGAGGGTTAGGGGATCAGCCCCAGCATTTT
TRBV6-2/TRBV6-3	TRBJ2-1	.	TRBD2	CASSYSRLAGGRQFF	TGTGCCAGCAGTTACTCTAGACTAGCGGGGGGGCGGCAGTTCTTC
TRBV11-2	TRBJ2-3	few	TRBD2	CASSLMAGGLDTQYF	TGTGCCAGCAGCTTAATGGCGGGAGGGTTGGATACGCAGTATTTT
TRBV28	TRBJ2-1	.	TRBD2	CASSLLVAGGDYNEQFF	TGTGCCAGCAGTCTCTTAGTAGCGGGAGGAGACTACAATGAGCAGTTCTTC
TRBV29-1	TRBJ2-1	.	.	CSVGQINEQFF	TGCAGCGTTGGACAGATCAATGAGCAGTTCTTC